These 4 T cell receptor beta chains were sequenced from one sample in a study of cytomegalovirus exposure and HLA in healthy donors. 13 Jbeta primers and 60 Vbeta primers were used for the PCR. Here immunoSEQ multiplex PCR was the method, and the copy in TCRdb shows in-frame clones only, minus some. Of roughly 130,000 clones in the sample, 84% were seen once. Sequencing used PBMCs. Source of these receptors: a woman under 30 in good health and CMV-seropositive.

The chain links TRBV11-2 to TRBJ2-7; the match to TRBD1 covers 7 bases. J gave up 6 bases and V 8 bases, and 10 bases lay outside the gene matches. The CDR3 spans 13 residues. Looked up from germline, CDR1 is SGHAT and CDR2 is FQNNGV. The CDR3 is CASGPTGDTEQYF. For the CDR3, the DNA is TGTGCCAGCGGACCAACAGGGGACACCGAGCAGTACTTC.

This clone was found once. The chain carries TRBV7-9 and TRBJ2-7; D remains ambiguous. This CDR3 region has 12 residues. Between the trimmed V and J ends, which lost 3 bases and 4 bases, there was a span of 7 bases. CDR1 and CDR2 (germline): SEHNR, FQNEAQ (reference sequence). DNA for the CDR3: TGTGCCAGCAGCTTCGCTCAGTACGAGCAGTACTTC. Translated, it gives CASSFAQYEQYF.

The chain is built from TRBV10-1 and TRBJ2-5; no clear D. Germline CDR1 is WNHNN and CDR2 is SYGVQD (reference sequence). Trimming left V 2 bases short and J 2 bases short, with 6 bases between. The CDR3 totals 13 residues. The chain's CDR3 is CASSETVQETQYF. DNA of the CDR3: TGCGCCAGCAGTGAGACAGTGCAAGAGACCCAGTACTTC.

This rearrangement joins TRBV28 to TRBJ1-2, with unresolved D. This CDR3 is 11 amino acids long. Germline CDR1 and CDR2: MDHEN and SYDVKM. The V gene lost 4 bases and the J gene lost 5 bases, with 5 bases spanning the gap. The CDR3 DNA reads TGTGCCAGCAGTTCCCCGTATGGCTACACCTTC. Its translation: CASSSPYGYTF.